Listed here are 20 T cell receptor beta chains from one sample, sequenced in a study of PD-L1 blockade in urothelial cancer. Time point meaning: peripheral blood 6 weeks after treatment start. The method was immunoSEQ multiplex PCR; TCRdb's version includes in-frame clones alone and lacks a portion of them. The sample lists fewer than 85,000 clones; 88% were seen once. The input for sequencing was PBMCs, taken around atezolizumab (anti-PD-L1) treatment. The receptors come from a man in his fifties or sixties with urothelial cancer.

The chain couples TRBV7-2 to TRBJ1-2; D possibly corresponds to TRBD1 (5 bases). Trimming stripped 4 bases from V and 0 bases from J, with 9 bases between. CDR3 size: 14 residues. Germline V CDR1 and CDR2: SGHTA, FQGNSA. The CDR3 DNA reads TGTGCCAGCAGCTCGGACACATCTAACTATGGCTACACCTTC. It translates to CASSSDTSNYGYTF. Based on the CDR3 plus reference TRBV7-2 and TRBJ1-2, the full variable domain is GAGVSQSPSNKVTEKGKDVELRCDPISGHTALYWYRQSLGQGLEFLIYFQGNSAPDKSGLPSDRFSAERTGGSVSTLTIQRTQQEDSAVYLCASSSDTSNYGYTFGSGTRLTVV.

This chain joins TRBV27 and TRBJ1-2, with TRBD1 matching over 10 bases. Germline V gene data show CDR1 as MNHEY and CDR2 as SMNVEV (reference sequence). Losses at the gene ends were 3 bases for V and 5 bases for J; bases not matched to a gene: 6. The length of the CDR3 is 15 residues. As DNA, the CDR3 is TGTGCCAGCAGTTTGGCGACAGGGGGCAGGTATGGCTACACCTTC. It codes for CASSLATGGRYGYTF.

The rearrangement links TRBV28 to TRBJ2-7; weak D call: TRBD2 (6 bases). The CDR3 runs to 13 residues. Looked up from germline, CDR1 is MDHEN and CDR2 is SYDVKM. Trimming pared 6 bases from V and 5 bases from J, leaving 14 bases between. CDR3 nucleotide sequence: TGTGCCAGCAGACGAACTCGGGGGAACGAGCAGTACTTC. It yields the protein CASRRTRGNEQYF.

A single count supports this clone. The CDR3 reads CASSLRLTHEQYF. DNA for the CDR3: TGCGCCAGCAGCTTGCGACTAACCCACGAGCAGTACTTC. The chain is built from TRBV5-1 and TRBJ2-7; a weak D match, TRBD2 (5 bases). Germline assignment: CDR1 SGHRS and CDR2 YFSETQ. This CDR3 region has 13 residues. The V end was cut by 1 base, the J end by 5 bases, with 10 bases between.

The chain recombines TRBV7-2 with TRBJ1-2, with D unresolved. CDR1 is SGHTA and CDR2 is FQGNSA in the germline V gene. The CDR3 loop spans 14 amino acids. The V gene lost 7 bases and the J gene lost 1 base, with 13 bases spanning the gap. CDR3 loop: CASTPSSLNYGYTF. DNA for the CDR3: TGTGCCAGCACTCCTTCCAGTCTTAACTATGGCTACACCTTC.

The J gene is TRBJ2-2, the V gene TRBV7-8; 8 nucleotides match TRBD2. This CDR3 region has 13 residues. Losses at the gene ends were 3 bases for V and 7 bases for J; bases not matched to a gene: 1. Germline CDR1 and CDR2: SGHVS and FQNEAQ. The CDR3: CASSFSGVGELFF. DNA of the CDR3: TGTGCCAGCAGCTTTAGCGGGGTCGGGGAGCTGTTTTTT.

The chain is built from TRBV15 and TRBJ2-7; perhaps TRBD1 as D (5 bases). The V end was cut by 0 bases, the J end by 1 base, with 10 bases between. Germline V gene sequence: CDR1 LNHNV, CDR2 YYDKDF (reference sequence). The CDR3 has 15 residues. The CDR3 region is CATSRDIDRSYEQYF. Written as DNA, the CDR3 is TGTGCCACCAGCAGAGATATCGACAGATCCTACGAGCAGTACTTC.

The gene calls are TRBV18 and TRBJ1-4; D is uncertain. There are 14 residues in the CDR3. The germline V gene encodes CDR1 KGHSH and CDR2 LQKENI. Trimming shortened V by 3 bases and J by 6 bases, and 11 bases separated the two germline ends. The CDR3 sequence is CASSPRVNDEKLFF. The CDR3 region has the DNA TGTGCCAGCTCACCGAGGGTGAATGATGAAAAACTGTTTTTT.

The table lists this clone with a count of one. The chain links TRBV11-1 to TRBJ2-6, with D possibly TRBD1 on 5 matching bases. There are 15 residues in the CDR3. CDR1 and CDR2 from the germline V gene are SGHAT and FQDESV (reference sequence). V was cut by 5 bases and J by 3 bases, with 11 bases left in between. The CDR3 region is CASSVSRVGANVLTF. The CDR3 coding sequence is TGTGCCAGCAGCGTATCCAGGGTTGGGGCCAACGTCCTGACTTTC.

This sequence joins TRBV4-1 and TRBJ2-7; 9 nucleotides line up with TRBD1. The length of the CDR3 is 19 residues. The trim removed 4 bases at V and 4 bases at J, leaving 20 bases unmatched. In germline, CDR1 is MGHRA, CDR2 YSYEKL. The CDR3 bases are TGCGCCAGCAGCCCTCCTGGCGCCTTGGGGACAGGGAGTGGGTACGAGCAGTACTTC. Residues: CASSPPGALGTGSGYEQYF.

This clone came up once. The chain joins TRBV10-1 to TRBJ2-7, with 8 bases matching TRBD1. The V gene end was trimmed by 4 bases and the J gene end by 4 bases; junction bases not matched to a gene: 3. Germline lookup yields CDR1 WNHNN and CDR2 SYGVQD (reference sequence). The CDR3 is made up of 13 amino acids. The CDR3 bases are TGCGCCAGCAGTGTGAACAGGGGGTACGAGCAGTACTTC. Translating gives CASSVNRGYEQYF.

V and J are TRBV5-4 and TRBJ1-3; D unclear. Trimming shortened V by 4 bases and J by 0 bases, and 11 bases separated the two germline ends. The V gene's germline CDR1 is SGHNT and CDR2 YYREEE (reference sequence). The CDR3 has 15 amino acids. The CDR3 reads CASSRRGGSGNTIYF. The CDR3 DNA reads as TGTGCCAGCAGCCGACGGGGTGGCTCTGGAAACACCATATATTTT. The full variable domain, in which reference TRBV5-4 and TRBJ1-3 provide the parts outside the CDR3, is ETGVTQSPTHLIKTRGQQVTLRCSSQSGHNTVSWYQQALGQGPQFIFQYYREEENGRGNFPPRFSGLQFPNYSSELNVNALELDDSALYLCASSRRGGSGNTIYFGEGSWLTVV.

The chain's CDR3 is CASRRPTYRGNDYGYTF. CDR3 nucleotide sequence: TGTGCCAGCAGAAGACCCACTTACAGGGGGAATGACTATGGCTACACCTTC. V is TRBV2 and J is TRBJ1-2; the match to TRBD1 covers 8 bases. This CDR3 spans 17 amino acids. With 6 bases clipped from V and 3 bases from J, the junction kept 15 bases outside the gene matches. CDR1 is SNHLY and CDR2 is FYNNEI in the germline V gene.

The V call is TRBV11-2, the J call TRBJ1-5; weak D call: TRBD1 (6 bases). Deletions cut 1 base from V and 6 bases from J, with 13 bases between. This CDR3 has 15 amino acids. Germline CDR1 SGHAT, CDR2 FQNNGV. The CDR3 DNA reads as TGTGCCAGCAGCTTAGGTACAGGGACGAGTCAGCCCCAGCATTTT. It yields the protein CASSLGTGTSQPQHF.

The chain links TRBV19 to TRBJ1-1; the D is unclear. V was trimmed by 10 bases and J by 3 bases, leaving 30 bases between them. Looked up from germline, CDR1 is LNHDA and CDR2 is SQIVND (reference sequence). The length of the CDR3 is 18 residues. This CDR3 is CATHAGEYTRSIHTEAFF. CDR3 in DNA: TGTGCCACCCATGCCGGGGAGTACACCCGTTCCATCCACACTGAAGCTTTCTTT. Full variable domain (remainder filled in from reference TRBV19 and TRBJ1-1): DGGITQSPKYLFRKEGQNVTLSCEQNLNHDAMYWYRQDPGQGLRLIYYSQIVNDFQKGDIAEGYSVSREKKESFPLTVTSAQKNPTAFYLCATHAGEYTRSIHTEAFFGQGTRLTVV.

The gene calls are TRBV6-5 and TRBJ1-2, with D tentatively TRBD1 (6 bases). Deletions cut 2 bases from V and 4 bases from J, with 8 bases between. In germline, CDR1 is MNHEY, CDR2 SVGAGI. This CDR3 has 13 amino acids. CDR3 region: CASSYPDSYGYTF. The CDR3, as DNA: TGTGCCAGCAGTTACCCGGACAGCTATGGCTACACCTTC.

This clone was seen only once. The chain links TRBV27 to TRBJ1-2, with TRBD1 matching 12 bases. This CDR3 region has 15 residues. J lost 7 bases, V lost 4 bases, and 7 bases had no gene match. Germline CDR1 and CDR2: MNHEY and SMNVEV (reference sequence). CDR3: CASSSTGTGGSGYTF. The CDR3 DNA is TGTGCCAGCAGTTCAACCGGGACAGGGGGCTCTGGCTACACCTTC.

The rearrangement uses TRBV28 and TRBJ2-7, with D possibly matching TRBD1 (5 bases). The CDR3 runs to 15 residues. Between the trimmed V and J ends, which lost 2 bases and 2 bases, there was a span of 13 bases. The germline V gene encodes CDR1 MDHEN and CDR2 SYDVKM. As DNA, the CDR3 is TGTGCCAGCAGTTTAAGGTCCAGGGCCCCCTACGAGCAGTACTTC. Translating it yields CASSLRSRAPYEQYF.

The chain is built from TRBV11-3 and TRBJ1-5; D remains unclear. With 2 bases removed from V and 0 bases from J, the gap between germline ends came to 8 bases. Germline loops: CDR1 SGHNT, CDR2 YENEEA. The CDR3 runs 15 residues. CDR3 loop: CASSLNSYSNQPQHF. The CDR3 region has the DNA TGTGCCAGCAGCTTAAACAGTTATAGCAATCAGCCCCAGCATTTT.

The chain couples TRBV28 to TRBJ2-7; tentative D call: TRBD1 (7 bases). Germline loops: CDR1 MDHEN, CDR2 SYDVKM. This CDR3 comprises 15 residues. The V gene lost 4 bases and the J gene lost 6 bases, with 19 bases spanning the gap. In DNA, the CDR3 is TGTGCCAGCAGTTCGGCGGGGACAGAGGGTATCGAGCAGTACTTC. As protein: CASSSAGTEGIEQYF. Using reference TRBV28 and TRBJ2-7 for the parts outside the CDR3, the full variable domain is DVKVTQSSRYLVKRTGEKVFLECVQDMDHENMFWYRQDPGLGLRLIYFSYDVKMKEKGDIPEGYSVSREKKERFSLILESASTNQTSMYLCASSSAGTEGIEQYFGPGTRLTVT.